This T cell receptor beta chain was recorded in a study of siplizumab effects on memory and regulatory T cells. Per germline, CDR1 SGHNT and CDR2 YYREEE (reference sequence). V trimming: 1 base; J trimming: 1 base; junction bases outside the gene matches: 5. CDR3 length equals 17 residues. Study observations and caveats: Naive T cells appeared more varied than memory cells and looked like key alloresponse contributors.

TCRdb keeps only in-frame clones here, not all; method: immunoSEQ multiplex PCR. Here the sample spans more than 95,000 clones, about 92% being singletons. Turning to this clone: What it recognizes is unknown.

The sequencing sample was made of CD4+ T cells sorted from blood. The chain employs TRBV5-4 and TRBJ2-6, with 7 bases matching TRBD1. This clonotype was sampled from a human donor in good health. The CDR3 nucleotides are TGTGCCAGCAGCTTGCCCAGGGGGTTTTCTGGGGCCAACGTCCTGACTTTC. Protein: CASSLPRGFSGANVLTF.